This T cell receptor (beta chain) was recorded in a study of T-cell reconstitution after alpha-beta-depleted transplantation in children. Whole-study results and caveats: Approximately two months post-transplant, alpha-beta T cells reportedly originated from several hundred expanded graft clones. Day-60 TCRbeta diversity that was high in some patients was derived from surviving recipient T cells and thymic progenitors. After one year, T-cell counts and TCRbeta diversity mostly came from new T cells.

The library targeted TCRbeta and was prepared with unique molecular identifiers. Each CDR3 protein gets one entry after TCRdb re-called the PCR reads with MiXCR. The data show hundreds of thousands of distinct CDR3 sequences, 6.5% to 9% seen once. This clonotype was found many times. No antigen is known for it. V was pared by 3 bases and J by 7 bases, with 2 bases of the junction left unmatched. Germline V lookup: CDR1 MNHEY, CDR2 SVGAGI. This CDR3 has 13 amino acids. The sequencing used peripheral blood, collected 360 days after TCRalphabeta/CD19-depleted stem cell transplant. The chain links TRBV6-5 to TRBJ1-2; 10 bases line up with TRBD1. This TCR derives from a female patient under 10 years old who had a stem cell transplant for Fanconi anemia, so the T cells may come from the graft donor. The DNA for the CDR3 is TGTGCCAGCAGTTATAGGGACAGGGGTGGCTACACCTTC. It yields the protein CASSYRDRGGYTF.